The present entry profiles one TCR beta chain with its context. The source of the sample is a study of T cell changes during pregnancy in multiple sclerosis. Only in-frame clones appear in the TCRdb table, and some are missing; sequencing was by immunoSEQ multiplex PCR. The table has around 50,000 clones, 90% to 95% seen once. V trimming: 3 bases; J trimming: 15 bases; junction bases outside the gene matches: 20. Germline values: CDR1 MGHDK, CDR2 SYGVNS. The CDR3 has 17 residues. The chain combines TRBV25-1 with TRBJ2-1, with 10 bases identical to TRBD2. This sequence was found in a female donor with multiple sclerosis, enrolled in a pregnancy study. Sequencing was performed on CD8+ T cells from peripheral blood mononuclear cells, taken in the first trimester of pregnancy. The CDR3 region is CASSDLESSGRTHPGFF. Here the CDR3 DNA reads TGTGCCAGCAGTGACCTGGAGTCTAGCGGGAGAACCCACCCGGGGTTCTTC.